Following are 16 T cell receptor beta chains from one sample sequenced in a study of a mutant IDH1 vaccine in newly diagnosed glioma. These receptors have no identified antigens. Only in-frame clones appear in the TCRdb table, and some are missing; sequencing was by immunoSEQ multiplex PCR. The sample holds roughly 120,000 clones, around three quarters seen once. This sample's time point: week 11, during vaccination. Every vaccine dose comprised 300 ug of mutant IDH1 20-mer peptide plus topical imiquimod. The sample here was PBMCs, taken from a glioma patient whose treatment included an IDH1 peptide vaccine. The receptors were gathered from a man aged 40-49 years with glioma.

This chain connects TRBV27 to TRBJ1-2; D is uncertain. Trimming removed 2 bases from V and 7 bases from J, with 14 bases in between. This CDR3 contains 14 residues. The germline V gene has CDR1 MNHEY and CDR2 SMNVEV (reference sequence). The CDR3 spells CASSLLLTAPGYTF. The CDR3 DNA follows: TGTGCCAGCAGTTTACTGTTAACGGCCCCTGGCTACACCTTC.

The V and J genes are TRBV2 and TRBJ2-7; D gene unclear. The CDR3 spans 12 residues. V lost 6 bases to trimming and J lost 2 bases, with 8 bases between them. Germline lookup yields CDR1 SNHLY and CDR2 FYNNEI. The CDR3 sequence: CASRPRTYEQYF. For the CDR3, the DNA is TGTGCCAGCAGGCCCCGGACCTACGAGCAGTACTTC.

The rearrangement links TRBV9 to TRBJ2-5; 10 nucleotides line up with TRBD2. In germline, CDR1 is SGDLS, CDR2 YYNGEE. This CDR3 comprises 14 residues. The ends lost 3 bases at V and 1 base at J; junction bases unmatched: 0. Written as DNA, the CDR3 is TGTGCCAGCAGCGGGACTAGCGGCCAAGAGACCCAGTACTTC. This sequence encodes CASSGTSGQETQYF.

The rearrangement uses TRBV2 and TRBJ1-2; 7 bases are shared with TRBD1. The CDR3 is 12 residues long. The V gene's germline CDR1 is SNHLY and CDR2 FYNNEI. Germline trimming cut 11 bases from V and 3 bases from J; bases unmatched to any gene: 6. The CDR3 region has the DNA TGTGCCGGATCGACAGGGTACTATGGCTACACCTTC. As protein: CAGSTGYYGYTF.

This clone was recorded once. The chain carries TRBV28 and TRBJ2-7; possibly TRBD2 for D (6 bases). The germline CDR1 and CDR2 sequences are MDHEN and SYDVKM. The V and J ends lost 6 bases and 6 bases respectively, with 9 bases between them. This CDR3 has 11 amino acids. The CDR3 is CASRVGGEQYF. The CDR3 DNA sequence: TGTGCCAGCAGGGTGGGGGGCGAGCAGTACTTC.

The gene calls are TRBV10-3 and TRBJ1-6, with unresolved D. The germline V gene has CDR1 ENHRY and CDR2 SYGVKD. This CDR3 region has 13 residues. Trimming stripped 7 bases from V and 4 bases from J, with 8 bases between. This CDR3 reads CAINPAYNSPLHF. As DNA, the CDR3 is TGTGCCATCAATCCGGCGTATAATTCACCCCTCCACTTT.

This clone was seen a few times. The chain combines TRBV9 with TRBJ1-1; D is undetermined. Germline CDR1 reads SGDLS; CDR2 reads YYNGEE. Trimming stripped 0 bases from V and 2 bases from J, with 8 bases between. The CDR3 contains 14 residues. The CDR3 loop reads CASSVVSINTEAFF. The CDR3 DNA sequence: TGTGCCAGCAGCGTAGTGTCGATTAACACTGAAGCTTTCTTT. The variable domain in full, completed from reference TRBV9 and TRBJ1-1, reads DSGVTQTPKHLITATGQRVTLRCSPRSGDLSVYWYQQSLDQGLQFLIQYYNGEERAKGNILERFSAQQFPDLHSELNLSSLELGDSALYFCASSVVSINTEAFFGQGTRLTVV.

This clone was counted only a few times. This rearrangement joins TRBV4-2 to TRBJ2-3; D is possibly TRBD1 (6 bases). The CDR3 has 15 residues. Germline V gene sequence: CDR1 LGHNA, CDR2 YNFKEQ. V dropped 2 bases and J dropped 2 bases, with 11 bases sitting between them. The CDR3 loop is CASSQRTDNTDTQYF. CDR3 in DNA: TGTGCCAGCAGCCAACGGACAGACAACACAGATACGCAGTATTTT.

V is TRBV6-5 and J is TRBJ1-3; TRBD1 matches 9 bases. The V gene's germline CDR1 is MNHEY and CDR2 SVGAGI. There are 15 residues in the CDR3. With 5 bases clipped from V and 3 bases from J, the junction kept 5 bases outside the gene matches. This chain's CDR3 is CASSPWDRVGNTIYF. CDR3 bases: TGTGCCAGCAGTCCTTGGGACAGGGTTGGAAACACCATATATTTT.

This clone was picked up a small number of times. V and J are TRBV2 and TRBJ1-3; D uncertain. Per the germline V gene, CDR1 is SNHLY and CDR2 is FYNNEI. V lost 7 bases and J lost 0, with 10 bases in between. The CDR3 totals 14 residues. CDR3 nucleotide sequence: TGTGCCAGCATGGGGAGGGTCTCTGGAAACACCATATATTTT. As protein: CASMGRVSGNTIYF.

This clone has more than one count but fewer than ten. The CDR3 sequence: CASITGWIDTEAFF. The CDR3 DNA is TGTGCCAGCATTACAGGGTGGATAGACACTGAAGCTTTCTTT. The V gene is TRBV6-6, the J gene TRBJ1-1; the D gene is possibly TRBD1 (6 bases). Trimming cost V 7 bases and J 3 bases, with 15 bases left between them. Germline V CDR1 and CDR2: MNHNY, SVGAGI (reference sequence). The CDR3 contains 14 residues.

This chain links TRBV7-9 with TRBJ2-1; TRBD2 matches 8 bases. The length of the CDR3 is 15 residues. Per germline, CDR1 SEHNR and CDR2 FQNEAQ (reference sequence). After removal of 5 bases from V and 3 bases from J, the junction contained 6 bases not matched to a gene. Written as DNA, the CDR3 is TGTGCCAGCAGCCCGACCGGGACTAGCTACAATGAGCAGTTCTTC. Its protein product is CASSPTGTSYNEQFF.

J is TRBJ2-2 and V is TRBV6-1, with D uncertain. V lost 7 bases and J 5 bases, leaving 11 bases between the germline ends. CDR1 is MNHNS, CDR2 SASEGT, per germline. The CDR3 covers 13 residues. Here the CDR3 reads CASTRPETGELFF. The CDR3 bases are TGTGCCAGCACCCGACCGGAAACCGGGGAGCTGTTTTTT.

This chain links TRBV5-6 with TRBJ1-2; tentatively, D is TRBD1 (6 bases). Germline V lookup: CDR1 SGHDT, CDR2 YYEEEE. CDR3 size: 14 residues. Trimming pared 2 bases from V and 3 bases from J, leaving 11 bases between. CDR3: CASSFSAGDYGYTF. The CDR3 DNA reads TGTGCCAGCAGCTTTTCAGCAGGGGACTATGGCTACACCTTC. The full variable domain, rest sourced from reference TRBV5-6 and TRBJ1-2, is DAGVTQSPTHLIKTRGQQVTLRCSPKSGHDTVSWYQQALGQGPQFIFQYYEEEERQRGNFPDRFSGHQFPNYSSELNVNALLLGDSALYLCASSFSAGDYGYTFGSGTRLTVV.

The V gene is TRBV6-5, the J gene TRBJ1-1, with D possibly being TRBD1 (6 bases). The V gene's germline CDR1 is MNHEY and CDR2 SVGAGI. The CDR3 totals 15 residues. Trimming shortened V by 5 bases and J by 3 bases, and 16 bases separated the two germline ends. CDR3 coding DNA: TGTGCCAGCAGTCTCTTCGGGGGGCTTGACACTGAAGCTTTCTTT. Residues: CASSLFGGLDTEAFF.

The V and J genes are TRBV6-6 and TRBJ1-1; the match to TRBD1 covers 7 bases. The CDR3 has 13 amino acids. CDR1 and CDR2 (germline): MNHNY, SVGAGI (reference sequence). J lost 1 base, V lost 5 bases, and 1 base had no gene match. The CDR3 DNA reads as TGTGCCAGCAGTGACAGGGCGAACACTGAAGCTTTCTTT. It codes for CASSDRANTEAFF.